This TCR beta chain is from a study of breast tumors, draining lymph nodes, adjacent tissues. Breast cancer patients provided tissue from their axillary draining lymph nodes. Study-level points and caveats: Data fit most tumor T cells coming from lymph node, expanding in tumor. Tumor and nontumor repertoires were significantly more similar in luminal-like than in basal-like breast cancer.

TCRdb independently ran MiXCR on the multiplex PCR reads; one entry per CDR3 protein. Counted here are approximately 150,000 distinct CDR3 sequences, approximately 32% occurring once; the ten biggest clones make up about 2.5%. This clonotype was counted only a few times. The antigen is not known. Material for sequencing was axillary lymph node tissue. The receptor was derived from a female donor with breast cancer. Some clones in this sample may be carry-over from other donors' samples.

The CDR3 protein is CASSYIGTANQPQHF. The CDR3 DNA sequence: TGTGCCAGCAGTTACATAGGGACAGCCAATCAGCCCCAGCATTTT. The V call is TRBV6-2 or TRBV6-3, the J call TRBJ1-5, with TRBD1 identical over 7 bases. The CDR3 runs to 15 residues. Germline lookup yields CDR1 MNHEY and CDR2 SVGEGT. V was clipped by 2 bases and J by 3 bases; unmatched bases: 4.